These 5 T cell receptor beta chains were all obtained from the same sample, sequenced in a study of blood T cell repertoires in COVID-19. TCRdb's copy holds only in-frame clones and misses some; the assay was immunoSEQ multiplex PCR. This sample has some 90,000 clones, with 86% found just once. The sequenced sample was peripheral blood. The origin of the receptors is a human donor in a cohort sampled during active COVID-19.

This clone was found a few times. The chain has TRBV24-1 and TRBJ2-5; 7 bases align to TRBD2. Unmatched junction bases numbered 5, after V lost 7 bases and J lost 4 bases. The CDR3 loop spans 13 amino acids. Germline V CDR1 and CDR2: KGHDR, SFDVKD. The chain's CDR3 is CATRMSGVETQYF. CDR3 nucleotide sequence: TGTGCCACCAGGATGAGCGGGGTAGAGACCCAGTACTTC.

The CDR3 DNA reads TGTGCCAGTAGTATAATAGTGGGGCTCCTTTCGAGCGGGGAGCTGTTTTTT. This translates into CASSIIVGLLSSGELFF. The chain recombines TRBV19 with TRBJ2-2; TRBD1 is a possible D gene (5 bases). CDR3 length: 17 amino acids. Germline V CDR1 and CDR2: LNHDA, SQIVND (reference sequence). Trimming took off 2 bases at V and 7 bases at J, with 20 bases between the two ends.

The rearrangement links TRBV28 to TRBJ2-3; TRBD1 aligns across 8 bases. The germline CDR1 and CDR2 sequences are MDHEN and SYDVKM. The ends lost 6 bases at V and 2 bases at J; junction bases unmatched: 7. The CDR3 consists of 15 residues. The chain's CDR3 is CASSRMDRDTDTQYF. CDR3 nucleotide sequence: TGTGCCAGCAGCCGAATGGACAGGGACACAGATACGCAGTATTTT.

This chain uses TRBV11-2 with TRBJ2-7; maybe TRBD2 (5 bases). The germline CDR1 and CDR2 sequences are SGHAT and FQNNGV. Trimming shortened V by 4 bases and J by 0 bases, and 13 bases separated the two germline ends. CDR3 size: 15 residues. The CDR3 DNA sequence: TGTGCCAGCAGCTACGGACTGTACGACTCCTACGAGCAGTACTTC. Its translation: CASSYGLYDSYEQYF.

This clone was observed once. CDR3 sequence (DNA): TGTGCCAGCAGCAACCTAGGGGGCGCAAAGGATCAGCCCCAGCATTTT. As protein: CASSNLGGAKDQPQHF. V usage is TRBV21-1 and J usage is TRBJ1-5; the DNA was not used to check the table's D call, TRBD1. TRBV21-1 is flagged as a pseudogene. The CDR3 is made up of 16 amino acids.